One sample yielded the 17 T cell receptor beta chains listed below, sequenced in a study of patients and donors after allogeneic stem cell transplantation (dated by TCRdb to 2020 to 2021). The library relied on RT-PCR. Sequencing was carried out with a NextSeq 550. TCRdb passed the public sequencing reads through fastp at Q25 and MiXCR, retaining productive beta sequences. Identical CDR3 protein sequences are pooled into one entry, listed with their most common genes and DNA. The sample table shows approximately 410,000 distinct CDR3 sequences, and approximately 16% are seen once. The ten top clones hold roughly 7.2% of the sample. The sequencing input was blood, either unsorted or a sorted T cell fraction (not recorded which). All receptors derive from a human donor who was either an allogeneic HSCT recipient or a stem cell or donor lymphocyte infusion donor (not recorded which). It is not recorded whose cells these are; they may come from a transplant donor.

This clonotype was counted many times. The chain combines TRBV15 with TRBJ2-1, with TRBD2 matching 10 bases. V trimming: 2 bases; J trimming: 4 bases; junction bases outside the gene matches: 11. Germline V gene data show CDR1 as LNHNV and CDR2 as YYDKDF (reference sequence). This CDR3 contains 18 residues. CDR3 DNA sequence: TGTGCCACCAGCAGACCGACGAAGGGACTAGCGTCTTACAATGAGCAGTTCTTC. Protein sequence: CATSRPTKGLASYNEQFF.

The chain links TRBV7-8 to TRBJ2-1; 8 positions match TRBD2. The ends lost 5 bases at V and 4 bases at J; junction bases unmatched: 7. This CDR3 region has 15 residues. CDR1 SGHVS and CDR2 FQNEAQ come from the germline V gene. The DNA for the CDR3 is TGTGCCAGCAGCCCCCTAGCGGGTCAGTACAATGAGCAGTTCTTC. The encoded protein is CASSPLAGQYNEQFF.

This clonotype turned up a few times. The chain recombines TRBV6-1 with TRBJ2-1, with 7 bases matching TRBD2. Trimming cost V 6 bases and J 6 bases; bases outside gene matches: 8. CDR3 length equals 14 residues. In germline, CDR1 is MNHNS, CDR2 SASEGT. The CDR3 spells CASRVLAEGNEQFF. CDR3 in DNA: TGTGCCAGCAGAGTCCTAGCGGAGGGCAATGAGCAGTTCTTC.

The chain recombines TRBV27 with TRBJ2-7; 7 nucleotides line up with TRBD1. Germline lookup yields CDR1 MNHEY and CDR2 SMNVEV (reference sequence). CDR3 length equals 14 residues. The V segment lost 2 bases and the J segment 4 bases; nucleotides outside the gene matches: 5. The CDR3 bases are TGTGCCAGCAGTTTAGAAGGGGGCTATTACGAGCAGTACTTC. It specifies CASSLEGGYYEQYF.

There are a few counts of this clonotype. The V call is TRBV3-1, the J call TRBJ2-3, with 13 bases aligning to TRBD2. The CDR3 totals 16 residues. J gave up 3 bases and V 5 bases, and 5 bases lay outside the gene matches. From germline, CDR1 is LGHDT and CDR2 YNNKEL (reference sequence). The CDR3 bases are TGTGCCAGCAGCACTAGACTAGCGGGGGGTACAGATACGCAGTATTTT. This encodes CASSTRLAGGTDTQYF.

The chain carries TRBV7-8 and TRBJ2-7, with 8 bases matching TRBD1. Germline CDR1 and CDR2: SGHVS and FQNEAQ. The CDR3 runs to 15 residues. J gave up 2 bases and V 1 base, and 4 bases lay outside the gene matches. The CDR3 nucleotides read TGTGCCAGCAGCTTAGTACAGGGGGTCACCTACGAGCAGTACTTC. Translation: CASSLVQGVTYEQYF.

This clonotype was seen only a few times. The chain couples TRBV12-3 or TRBV12-4 to TRBJ2-7; D is perhaps TRBD1 or TRBD2 (5 bases each). This CDR3 spans 18 amino acids. Trimming took off 7 bases at V and 0 bases at J, with 25 bases between the two ends. DNA for the CDR3: TGTGCCAGCAACCTTCAGGCGCGGAACTTTGGGGGCTCCTACGAGCAGTACTTC. This encodes CASNLQARNFGGSYEQYF.

This clonotype was observed a few times. The V and J genes are TRBV12-3 or TRBV12-4 and TRBJ1-4; TRBD1 might be the D (5 bases). Trimming removed 5 bases at V and 4 bases at J, with 29 bases between. The CDR3 totals 20 residues. The CDR3 DNA follows: TGTGCCAGCAGTCCGGGCGGGGTGGACACTTACGAACTTCTTAATGAAAAACTGTTTTTT. The encoded protein is CASSPGGVDTYELLNEKLFF.

This chain joins TRBV20-1 and TRBJ2-7, with TRBD1 matching over 7 bases. This CDR3 is 15 amino acids long. Germline V lookup: CDR1 DFQATT, CDR2 SNEGSKA (reference sequence). V lost 5 bases, J lost 1 base, and 11 bases stayed unmatched. The CDR3 sequence: CSAEGTNRGSYEQYF. The CDR3 coding sequence is TGCAGTGCTGAAGGAACCAACAGGGGATCCTACGAGCAGTACTTC.

This clonotype was counted a few times. The chain links TRBV6-2 or TRBV6-3 to TRBJ2-2; D may be TRBD1 or TRBD2 (6 bases each). The germline V gene encodes CDR1 MNHEY and CDR2 SVGEGT. The CDR3 contains 16 residues. V was pared by 9 bases and J by 4 bases, with 21 bases between. The CDR3 coding sequence is TGTGCCAGTCACCGAAGGGGGGACCCATCCACCGGGGAGCTGTTTTTT. This sequence encodes CASHRRGDPSTGELFF.

In its sample, this clonotype was seen a few times. This sequence joins TRBV5-6 and TRBJ2-2; 8 bases agree with TRBD1. J lost 7 bases, V lost 0 bases, and 5 bases had no gene match. Germline loops: CDR1 SGHDT, CDR2 YYEEEE. This CDR3 spans 15 amino acids. The chain's CDR3 is CASSLGAGGLGELFF. The CDR3 DNA reads as TGTGCCAGCAGCTTGGGGGCAGGGGGCCTCGGGGAGCTGTTTTTT.

This clonotype was observed at least ten times. The chain links TRBV18 to TRBJ1-3, with a possible D match to TRBD1 (5 bases). The V gene lost 8 bases and the J gene lost 4 bases, with 15 bases spanning the gap. The CDR3 extends over 14 amino acids. Germline V gene data show CDR1 as KGHSH and CDR2 as LQKENI. CDR3 loop: CASSPSGSGNTIYF. CDR3 sequence (DNA): TGTGCCAGCAGTCCCTCAGGGTCCGGAAACACCATATATTTT.

The genes are TRBV5-6 and TRBJ2-2, with 7 bases lining up with TRBD2. This CDR3 contains 14 residues. Germline V CDR1 and CDR2: SGHDT, YYEEEE. V lost 7 bases, J lost 7 bases, and 10 bases stayed unmatched. CDR3 protein: CASGLSGVGGELFF. DNA for the CDR3: TGTGCCAGCGGGTTGAGCGGGGTCGGCGGGGAGCTGTTTTTT. The variable domain in full, completed from reference TRBV5-6 and TRBJ2-2, reads DAGVTQSPTHLIKTRGQQVTLRCSPKSGHDTVSWYQQALGQGPQFIFQYYEEEERQRGNFPDRFSGHQFPNYSSELNVNALLLGDSALYLCASGLSGVGGELFFGEGSRLTVL.

The chain carries TRBV7-9 and TRBJ1-1, with a weak D call TRBD1 (6 bases). Trimming left V 5 bases short and J 1 base short, with 14 bases between. This CDR3 is built from 15 residues. CDR1 and CDR2 from the germline V gene are SEHNR and FQNEAQ (reference sequence). CDR3 bases: TGTGCCAGCAGCCAAGTCGGACAGAAGAACACTGAAGCTTTCTTT. It yields the protein CASSQVGQKNTEAFF.

The sample holds a few counts of this clonotype. This chain joins TRBV7-9 and TRBJ1-2, with D maybe TRBD1 (5 bases). CDR3 length: 14 amino acids. The germline CDR1 and CDR2 sequences are SEHNR and FQNEAQ (reference sequence). V was pared by 5 bases and J by 4 bases, with 14 bases between. CDR3 in amino acids: CASSLLGTAYGYTF. The DNA of the CDR3 is TGTGCCAGCAGCCTTCTGGGGACGGCCTATGGCTACACCTTC.

CDR3 DNA: TGCGCCAGCAGCTACGGACAGGGAGGTAGCTATGGCTACACCTTC. Translated, it gives CASSYGQGGSYGYTF. The V call is TRBV5-1, the J call TRBJ1-2, with 8 bases matching TRBD1. The CDR3 sequence is 15 residues long. Looked up from germline, CDR1 is SGHRS and CDR2 is YFSETQ. Trimming removed 3 bases from V and 4 bases from J; junction bases left unmatched: 8.

This clonotype showed up just a few times. CDR3 sequence reads: CSAGEDRGSSDTQYF. For the CDR3, the DNA is TGCAGTGCGGGGGAGGACAGGGGGAGTTCGGATACGCAGTATTTT. The chain couples TRBV20-1 to TRBJ2-3; 10 positions match TRBD1. The CDR3 has 15 residues. J was trimmed by 6 bases and V by 6 bases; bases with no gene match: 12. The germline CDR1 and CDR2 sequences are DFQATT and SNEGSKA (reference sequence).